The present T cell receptor (beta chain) was sequenced within a study of blood T cell repertoires in COVID-19. Study at large: The United States, Italy and Spain were the sources of the acute and convalescent COVID-19 samples. PBMCs, B-cell-depleted T cells, or T cells provided the cDNA or gDNA that made up the material.

Under the authors' procedure: Reference gene primers were amplified, and this amplification served to estimate nucleated cell counts. The protocol was immunoSEQ multiplex PCR, while the TCRdb copy is restricted to in-frame clones and leaves out a portion. Clone size and V and J calls were adopted from that table, with D and trimming inferred from the DNA. Here the sample spans 99,000 or so clones, around 86% being singletons. V dropped 0 bases and J dropped 8 bases, with 7 bases sitting between them. This CDR3 has 12 amino acids. The clonotype was recovered from a man aged 45 to 65 with acute or convalescent COVID-19. Sequencing input: peripheral blood. V and J are TRBV12-3 or TRBV12-4 and TRBJ1-2, with no clear D. The CDR3 DNA sequence: TGTGCCAGCAGTTTAGCGCTAACGGGCTACACCTTC. Residues: CASSLALTGYTF.